These 14 T cell receptor beta chains were sequenced from one sample in a study of T cell responses to AZD1222 COVID-19 vaccine (dated by TCRdb to the early 2020s). Taken with the paper, the label for time point translates to: about 28 days (+/-7) after the second vaccine dose. Library prep was done by the immunoSEQ multiplex PCR assay. TCRdb holds this immuneACCESS table with in-frame rearrangements only. Some clones are missing; in checked studies, unresolved V genes explain under half, and the rest has no known cause. Within this sample are roughly 190,000 clones, with 91% of them counted one time only. Over 1.5% of the sample goes to the ten largest clones. Sequences were derived from peripheral blood, sampled 28 days after the second AZD1222 dose. The receptors shown here come from an adult who received the AZD1222 COVID-19 vaccine.

The rearrangement joins TRBV5-5 to TRBJ1-1; 9 positions match TRBD1. Germline lookup yields CDR1 SGHKS and CDR2 YYEKEE (reference sequence). V was clipped by 4 bases and J by 1 base; unmatched bases: 2. The length of the CDR3 is 14 residues. Written as DNA, the CDR3 is TGTGCCAGCAGCCGACAGGGGGGGAACACTGAAGCTTTCTTT. It is translated as CASSRQGGNTEAFF. Variable domain in full (rest from reference TRBV5-5 and TRBJ1-1): DAGVTQSPTHLIKTRGQQVTLRCSPISGHKSVSWYQQVLGQGPQFIFQYYEKEERGRGNFPDRFSARQFPNYSSELNVNALLLGDSALYLCASSRQGGNTEAFFGQGTRLTVV.

V is TRBV28 and J is TRBJ2-3; the D gene is possibly TRBD1 (6 bases). V lost 6 bases and J 6 bases, leaving 16 bases between the germline ends. CDR1 MDHEN and CDR2 SYDVKM come from the germline V gene. The CDR3 loop spans 14 amino acids. CDR3 nucleotide sequence: TGTGCCAGCAGCCTGGACAGTCCAACGGATACGCAGTATTTT. It translates to CASSLDSPTDTQYF.

V gene TRBV7-2 combines with J gene TRBJ2-5; no clear D. This CDR3 is 16 amino acids long. Deletions cut 0 bases from V and 1 base from J, with 12 bases between. Germline assignment: CDR1 SGHTA and CDR2 FQGNSA. The CDR3 DNA reads TGTGCCAGCAGCTTAGCGCGATGGCGGATCCAAGAGACCCAGTACTTC. Translating gives CASSLARWRIQETQYF.

CDR3 region: CASSYGGTSSYNEQFF. The CDR3 nucleotides read TGTGCCAGCAGCTATGGGGGCACGAGCTCCTACAATGAGCAGTTCTTC. This chain joins TRBV9 and TRBJ2-1, with D maybe TRBD1 (6 bases). This CDR3 spans 16 amino acids. V shed 4 bases and J shed 0 bases, with 14 bases lying between them. In germline, CDR1 is SGDLS, CDR2 YYNGEE.

CDR3: CASSHRGQPQSYEQYF. CDR3 nucleotide sequence: TGCGCCAGCAGCCACCGGGGACAGCCGCAATCCTACGAGCAGTACTTC. This chain uses TRBV4-1 with TRBJ2-7; 7 bases are shared with TRBD1. The CDR3 extends over 16 amino acids. V dropped 3 bases and J dropped 1; count of bases not matched to a gene: 9. Looked up from germline, CDR1 is MGHRA and CDR2 is YSYEKL.

The chain couples TRBV29-1 to TRBJ2-1; 7 bases fit TRBD1. J was trimmed by 6 bases and V by 8 bases; bases with no gene match: 7. The CDR3 runs 12 residues. Germline values: CDR1 SQVTM, CDR2 ANQGSEA. CDR3 amino acids: CSIPRGTNEQFF. DNA of the CDR3: TGCAGCATCCCCAGGGGGACCAATGAGCAGTTCTTC.

The CDR3 DNA reads TGTGCCAGCAGCCCAGGGGGTGCATCCTACGAGCAGTACTTC. Residues: CASSPGGASYEQYF. V is TRBV9 and J is TRBJ2-7; 7 nucleotides match TRBD1. V lost 4 bases to trimming and J lost 1 base; unmatched junction nucleotides: 5. CDR1 and CDR2 (germline): SGDLS, YYNGEE. CDR3 length: 14 amino acids.

The gene calls are TRBV27 and TRBJ2-3; D is undetermined. The CDR3 length is 13 residues. V dropped 0 bases and J dropped 4 bases, with 5 bases sitting between them. Per germline, CDR1 MNHEY and CDR2 SMNVEV (reference sequence). CDR3 bases: TGTGCCAGCAGTTTATCAATTCCAGATACGCAGTATTTT. Amino acids: CASSLSIPDTQYF.

V and J are TRBV29-1 and TRBJ1-2; D gene unclear. From germline, CDR1 is SQVTM and CDR2 ANQGSEA. V shed 5 bases and J shed 6 bases, with 19 bases lying between them. The CDR3 runs 14 residues. The CDR3 coding sequence is TGCAGCGTTTCTAACACCTACGGCTGGAATGGCTACACCTTC. Amino acid sequence: CSVSNTYGWNGYTF.

CDR3 sequence: CASSGRGYGYTF. CDR3 DNA sequence: TGTGCCAGCAGTGGTCGGGGGTATGGCTACACCTTC. The V call is TRBV2, the J call TRBJ1-2; TRBD1 might be the D (5 bases). Trimming cost V 4 bases and J 5 bases, with 8 bases left between them. Germline CDR1 is SNHLY and CDR2 is FYNNEI. The CDR3 is 12 residues long.

The CDR3 sequence: CASGGASVNEQFF. The DNA for the CDR3 is TGTGCCAGCGGGGGGGCTAGCGTGAATGAGCAGTTCTTC. J is TRBJ2-1 and V is TRBV6-5; D is perhaps TRBD2 (7 bases). CDR1 is MNHEY, CDR2 SVGAGI, per germline. The CDR3 is 13 amino acids. The germline V and J ends were trimmed by 8 bases and 7 bases, with 15 bases remaining between them.

This chain links TRBV6-6 with TRBJ1-2, with 7 nucleotides matching TRBD1. V trimming: 0 bases; J trimming: 7 bases; junction bases outside the gene matches: 11. The germline gives CDR1 MNHNY, CDR2 SVGAGI (reference sequence). The CDR3 spans 16 residues. The CDR3 DNA is TGTGCCAGCAGTTACTCCCCCGGACGAGCAGGGGGTGGCTACACCTTC. This sequence encodes CASSYSPGRAGGGYTF.

This clone has just one count. The chain uses TRBV30 and TRBJ1-1; D remains unclear. Germline loops: CDR1 GTSNPN, CDR2 SVGIG (reference sequence). V was clipped by 4 bases and J by 1 base, with 16 bases between them. CDR3 length: 15 amino acids. The CDR3 protein is CAWTITWPGNTEAFF. CDR3 DNA: TGTGCCTGGACCATTACCTGGCCAGGGAACACTGAAGCTTTCTTT.

The chain has TRBV2 and TRBJ2-7; no reliable D call. V lost 4 bases and J 3 bases, leaving 13 bases between the germline ends. Germline V gene sequence: CDR1 SNHLY, CDR2 FYNNEI. There are 14 residues in the CDR3. The CDR3 DNA follows: TGTGCCAGCAGTGCCGATCCCCCCGGCTACGAGCAGTACTTC. Its translation: CASSADPPGYEQYF.